A selection of T cell receptor beta chains follows, all from one sample in a study of cytomegalovirus exposure and HLA in healthy donors. The repertoire was sequenced with immunoSEQ multiplex PCR; TCRdb's copy has only in-frame clones and lacks some. This sample has approximately 130,000 clones, with approximately 10% found just once. The source material was PBMCs. Receptors were obtained from a woman aged 40 to 50 in good health and CMV-seropositive. The CDR3 runs from the conserved cysteine through the conserved F or W. D genes are given only for firm matches. Clone size is given for some rows only: seen once, a few or many times, or a class if the clone is expanded.

V gene	D gene	J gene	clone size	CDR3 DNA	CDR3 protein
TRBV5-1	.	TRBJ1-2	few	TGCGCCAGCAGCACTGACGACAGGATACCTAACTATGGCTACACCTTC	CASSTDDRIPNYGYTF
TRBV5-1	.	TRBJ1-3	few	TGCGCCAGCAGCTCCAGTGAGGGTTCTGGAAACACCATATATTTT	CASSSSEGSGNTIYF
TRBV9	TRBD2	TRBJ2-3	few	TGTGCCAGCAGCGTGACTAGCGGTGGCACAGATACGCAGTATTTT	CASSVTSGGTDTQYF
TRBV2	.	TRBJ1-3	few	TGTGCCAGCAGTGTAGACAGTAGATCTGGAAACACCATATATTTT	CASSVDSRSGNTIYF
TRBV27	TRBD1	TRBJ2-3	few	TGTGCCAGCAGAGCCGACCGCAGGGACAGGGGAACAGATACGCAGTATTTT	CASRADRRDRGTDTQYF
TRBV5-1	TRBD2	TRBJ2-4	few	TGCGCCAGCAGCTTGGAGGGGACTATGAGGCACTTC	CASSLEGTMRHF
TRBV7-2	TRBD2	TRBJ2-1	.	TGTGCCAGCAGCTTAGGGGGTAGCGGGGGGGTCAATGAGCAGTTCTTC	CASSLGGSGGVNEQFF
TRBV29-1	.	TRBJ1-1	.	TGCAGCGTTACTTTGGAGAAGAACACTGAAGCTTTCTTT	CSVTLEKNTEAFF
TRBV4-1	TRBD2	TRBJ2-5	few	TGCGCCAGCAGCCAAGCAGGCAGGGGACTAGCGGGACTCCAAGAGACCCAGTACTTC	CASSQAGRGLAGLQETQYF
TRBV14	TRBD2	TRBJ2-1	.	TGTGCCAGCAGCCTATTAGCGGGGGGGGTCGTCAATGAGCAGTTCTTC	CASSLLAGGVVNEQFF
TRBV25-1	.	TRBJ1-5	.	TGTGCCAGCAGTGAATTCGGCAATCAGCCCCAGCATTTT	CASSEFGNQPQHF
TRBV9	.	TRBJ2-1	.	TGTGCCAGCAGCGTAGGAATGACTAGTAACCATGAGCAGTTCTTC	CASSVGMTSNHEQFF
TRBV7-8	TRBD1	TRBJ2-1	many	TGTGCCAGCAGCAAGACAGGGACAGGGGGCTACAATGAGCAGTTCTTC	CASSKTGTGGYNEQFF
TRBV6-1	.	TRBJ1-1	few	TGTGCCAGCAGTGTAGGAGGGGTTTCCACTGAAGCTTTCTTT	CASSVGGVSTEAFF
TRBV10-3	TRBD1	TRBJ2-5	few	TGTGCCATCAGTGAGTCACAGGACAGGGGGAGAGAAAGTTGGGAGACCCAGTACTTC	CAISESQDRGRESWETQYF
TRBV9	TRBD1	TRBJ2-7	few	TGTGCCAGCAGCGTAGGGGTGACAGGGGGGGATGGCGAGCAGTACTTC	CASSVGVTGGDGEQYF
TRBV4-3	TRBD1	TRBJ1-3	.	TGCGCCAGCAGCCACCTTCGGGACAGGGGAAACACCATATATTTT	CASSHLRDRGNTIYF
TRBV7-8	.	TRBJ1-6	.	TGTGCCAGCAGCTTGGCTTCCTCCGGGAGCCACTATTCACCCCTCCACTTT	CASSLASSGSHYSPLHF
TRBV5-1	.	TRBJ2-2	few	TGCGCCAGCAGTGTCGGAGGTTTAAACACCGGGGAGCTGTTTTTT	CASSVGGLNTGELFF
TRBV5-1	.	TRBJ1-4	few	TGCGCCAGCAGCTTGGGGACAGAGAATGAAAAACTGTTTTTT	CASSLGTENEKLFF
TRBV4-3	TRBD1	TRBJ2-3	.	TGCGCCAGCAGCCAAGAGGGACAGGGGGTTTCTAGCACAGATACGCAGTATTTT	CASSQEGQGVSSTDTQYF
TRBV7-2	TRBD2	TRBJ2-7	few	TGTGCCAGCAGCGTTCTAGCGGGGGGTGAGCAGTACTTC	CASSVLAGGEQYF
TRBV25-1	TRBD1	TRBJ1-2	few	TGTGCCAGCAGGGGTAAACAGGGGCTAGGGTATGGCTACACCTTC	CASRGKQGLGYGYTF
TRBV7-9	TRBD2	TRBJ2-7	.	TGTGCCAGCAGCCCTCGGGCGGCGGGAGGGCCGGGTGAGCAGTACTTC	CASSPRAAGGPGEQYF